This TCR beta chain was sequenced during a study of T cells in Graves' hyperthyroidism and ophthalmopathy. On the study more broadly: Blood from the periphery was taken at initial diagnosis, before any treatment.

In germline, CDR1 is SGHRS, CDR2 YFSETQ. V was pared by 3 bases and J by 3 bases, with 22 bases between. The CDR3 spans 18 residues. Diagnosis of hyperthyroidism was new in patients aged 18 to 65, and its duration was under 2 months. Exclusion criteria comprised uncontrolled infection, other autoimmune disease, pregnancy or lactation. The PBMCs were sourced from fresh peripheral blood (about 10 ml). The investigators amplified TCR beta CDR3 regions from RNA transcripts. The HTBI primer set drove a first-round RT-PCR of the TCR CDR3. TCRdb analysed the multiplex PCR reads with MiXCR anew, one entry per CDR3 protein. The sample includes some 460,000 distinct CDR3 sequences, approximately 14% of them seen just once.

This clonotype was obtained from a woman between 18 and 29 years old with Graves' hyperthyroidism. The sample taken for sequencing was blood. J is TRBJ1-5 and V is TRBV5-1, with no clear D. The CDR3 DNA follows: TGCGCCAGCAGCTCACGGGCTTTAGCGGGATATAACAATCAGCCCCAGCATTTT. This encodes CASSSRALAGYNNQPQHF.